A selection of T cell receptor beta chains follows, all from one sample in a study of identical twins. TCRdb ran MiXCR on the 5' RACE reads and lists one entry per CDR3 protein. The sample lists 450,000 to 600,000 distinct CDR3 sequences; about a fifth were seen once. The sample was also reused in another study, on yellow fever vaccine responses in identical twins.

Sequenced: CD4+ T cells sorted from blood. The receptor source for this set is a woman between 18 and 30 years old in good health. Both conserved end residues are part of each CDR3. The D gene is left open where the match is weak. Size is stated for part of the rows, as once, few or many counts, or as a class when the clone is expanded.

TRBV5-1,TRBJ2-2,NA,NA,CASSYNPTSTNGELFF,TGCGCCAGCAGCTACAACCCGACTAGTACGAACGGGGAGCTGTTTTTT
TRBV7-9,TRBJ2-5,NA,TRBD2,CASSLGREGRETQYF,TGTGCCAGCAGCTTAGGTCGGGAGGGCCGGGAGACCCAGTACTTC
TRBV12-3/TRBV12-4,TRBJ1-5,NA,NA,CASMLWGSSNQPQHF,TGTGCCAGCATGCTTTGGGGCAGCAGCAATCAGCCCCAGCATTTT
TRBV5-5,TRBJ2-7,few,TRBD1,CASSLEGQGSYEQYF,TGTGCCAGCAGCTTGGAGGGACAGGGTTCCTACGAGCAGTACTTC
TRBV5-1,TRBJ2-5,NA,TRBD2,CASRGSGGQETQYF,TGCGCCAGCAGGGGTAGCGGGGGCCAAGAGACCCAGTACTTC
TRBV5-1,TRBJ2-3,NA,TRBD1,CASSHSGQSSTDTQYF,TGCGCCAGCAGCCATTCGGGACAGTCTAGCACAGATACGCAGTATTTT
TRBV12-3/TRBV12-4,TRBJ2-1,NA,TRBD2,CASSLTGLGYNEQFF,TGTGCCAGCAGTTTAACGGGACTAGGATACAATGAGCAGTTCTTC
TRBV5-5,TRBJ2-2,few,TRBD1,CASSRDRVGTGELFF,TGTGCCAGCAGCCGGGACAGGGTCGGTACCGGGGAGCTGTTTTTT
TRBV12-3/TRBV12-4,TRBJ1-4,NA,TRBD1,CASRKGQGGEKLFF,TGTGCCAGCAGAAAGGGACAGGGTGGAGAAAAACTGTTTTTT
TRBV3-1,TRBJ2-3,NA,NA,CASSQGQGRTDTQYF,TGTGCCAGCAGCCAAGGGCAGGGACGCACAGATACGCAGTATTTT
TRBV6-4,TRBJ2-7,NA,NA,CASSANGGGHEQYF,TGTGCCAGCAGTGCCAACGGAGGGGGCCACGAGCAGTACTTC